What follows are 7 T cell receptor beta chains derived from one specimen sequenced in a study of regulatory T cells in long-lasting Graves disease. Time point here: newly diagnosed GD, antithyroid drugs for less than 3 months. RNA isolated from PBMCs was used to make the TCR library. Assembly of TCR beta libraries relied on iRepertoire HTBI primers together with Arm-PCR of CDR3 regions. Using its own MiXCR run on the multiplex PCR reads, TCRdb lists one record per CDR3 protein. The data contain about 540,000 distinct CDR3 sequences, roughly 13% of them singletons. These data were likewise used in another study, on T cells in Graves' hyperthyroidism and ophthalmopathy.

Sample: peripheral blood mononuclear cells (PBMCs), taken at new diagnosis, from a patient treated with antithyroid drugs. These receptors all come from a man aged 25-45 years with Graves disease.

The gene calls are TRBV20-1 and TRBJ2-3, with a weak D call TRBD2 (5 bases). Germline values: CDR1 DFQATT, CDR2 SNEGSKA (reference sequence). The CDR3 is 12 residues long. Trimming cost V 2 bases and J 5 bases, with 8 bases left between them. As DNA, the CDR3 is TGCAGTGCTAGACAACTAGGAGATACGCAGTATTTT. Translation: CSARQLGDTQYF.

This clonotype was counted between two and nine times. This chain joins TRBV19 and TRBJ2-1; 11 bases agree with TRBD2. V was pared by 4 bases and J by 0 bases, with 11 bases of the junction left unmatched. The CDR3 length is 19 residues. Per the germline V gene, CDR1 is LNHDA and CDR2 is SQIVND (reference sequence). The CDR3 nucleotides are TGTGCCAGTAGTAGGCTAGCGGGAGGCTCTTCCCACTCCTACAATGAGCAGTTCTTC. Protein sequence: CASSRLAGGSSHSYNEQFF.

In its sample, this clonotype was seen a few times. V and J are TRBV19 and TRBJ2-5; D uncertain. Germline CDR1 and CDR2: LNHDA and SQIVND (reference sequence). Between the trimmed V and J ends, which lost 6 bases and 1 base, there was a span of 9 bases. The CDR3 covers 13 residues. CDR3 nucleotides: TGTGCCAGTAGCAAGACTTTCCAAGAGACCCAGTACTTC. It codes for CASSKTFQETQYF.

This clonotype appeared many times. Germline is not matched at one junction end, which may reflect a read error. The chain uses TRBV7-9 and TRBJ2-1, with 8 bases identical to TRBD2. The CDR3 runs to 13 residues. The germline V gene encodes CDR1 SEHNR and CDR2 FQNEAQ (reference sequence). The DNA of the CDR3 is TGTGCCAGCAGCTTATACTCCGGGACTAGGGAGATCTTC. This sequence encodes CASSLYSGTREIF.

This clonotype was observed a few times. The chain carries TRBV28 and TRBJ1-2; D might be TRBD1 (6 bases). This CDR3 has 14 amino acids. The V gene lost 6 bases and the J gene lost 4 bases, with 15 bases spanning the gap. From germline, CDR1 is MDHEN and CDR2 SYDVKM. The CDR3 is CASSLSTGTYGYTF. The DNA for the CDR3 is TGTGCCAGCAGCCTCTCTACAGGGACCTATGGCTACACCTTC.

This clonotype appeared many times. The chain joins TRBV6-1 to TRBJ2-1; 10 bases map to TRBD2. This CDR3 spans 15 amino acids. The V segment lost 5 bases and the J segment 8 bases; nucleotides outside the gene matches: 9. The V gene's germline CDR1 is MNHNS and CDR2 SASEGT. For the CDR3, the DNA is TGTGCCAGCAGTAGCGGGAGGGCCAATGGCGATGAGCAGTTCTTC. Translated: CASSSGRANGDEQFF.

This clonotype was counted ten times or more. The chain joins TRBV5-8 to TRBJ2-5, with 7 bases matching TRBD2. In germline, CDR1 is SGHTS, CDR2 YDEGEE. This CDR3 comprises 16 residues. V shed 4 bases, J shed 7 bases, and the junction held 16 bases outside the gene matches. The CDR3 reads CASSEGLPGLLMTQYF. The DNA for the CDR3 is TGTGCCAGCAGCGAGGGACTACCCGGCCTGCTGATGACCCAGTACTTC.